This T cell receptor (beta chain) was captured in a study of cytomegalovirus exposure and HLA in healthy donors. General study findings and limits: The study designated around 150 TCR beta chains cytomegalovirus-associated.

Concerning this clone itself: No antigen is known for it.

This CDR3 has 19 residues. V lost 3 bases to trimming and J lost 0 bases, with 21 bases between them. Germline CDR1 is SGHTA and CDR2 is FQGTGA. Repertoires were generated with immunoSEQ multiplex PCR, while TCRdb's copy carries only in-frame clones and drops some. The data hold a few hundred thousand clones, with roughly 88% observed a single time. The sequence was collected from a woman aged 30 to 39 in good health and CMV-seropositive. This rearrangement joins TRBV7-3 to TRBJ1-5; D gene ambiguous. The specimen sequenced was PBMCs. The CDR3 sequence is CASSFHSRRESNSNQPQHF. The CDR3 nucleotides read TGTGCCAGCAGCTTTCATAGCAGGAGGGAGTCAAATAGCAATCAGCCCCAGCATTTT.